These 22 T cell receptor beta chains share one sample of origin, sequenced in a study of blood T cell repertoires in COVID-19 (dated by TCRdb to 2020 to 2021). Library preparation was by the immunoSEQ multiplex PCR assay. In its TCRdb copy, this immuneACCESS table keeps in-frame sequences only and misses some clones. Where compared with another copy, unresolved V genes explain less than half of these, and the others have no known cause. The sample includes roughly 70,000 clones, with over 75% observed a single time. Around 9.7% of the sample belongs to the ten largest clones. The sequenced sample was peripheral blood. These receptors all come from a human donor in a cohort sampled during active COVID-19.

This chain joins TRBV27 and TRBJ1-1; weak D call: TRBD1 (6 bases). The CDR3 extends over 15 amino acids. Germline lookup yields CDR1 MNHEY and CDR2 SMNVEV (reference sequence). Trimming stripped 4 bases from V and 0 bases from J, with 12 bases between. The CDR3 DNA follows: TGTGCCAGCAGTTCCCAACAGGGTATGAACACTGAAGCTTTCTTT. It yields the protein CASSSQQGMNTEAFF.

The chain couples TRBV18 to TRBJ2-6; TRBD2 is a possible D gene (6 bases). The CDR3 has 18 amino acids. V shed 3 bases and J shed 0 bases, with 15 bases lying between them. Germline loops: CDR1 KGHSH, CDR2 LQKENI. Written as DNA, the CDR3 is TGTGCCAGCTCACCTCCTAACGCGGGACCCTCTGGGGCCAACGTCCTGACTTTC. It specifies CASSPPNAGPSGANVLTF.

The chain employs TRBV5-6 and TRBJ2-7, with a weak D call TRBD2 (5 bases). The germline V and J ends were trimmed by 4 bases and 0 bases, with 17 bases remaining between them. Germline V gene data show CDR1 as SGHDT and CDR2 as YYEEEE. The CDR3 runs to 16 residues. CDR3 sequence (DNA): TGTGCCAGCAGCCCTCGGACGGAGGAAAGCTCCTACGAGCAGTACTTC. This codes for CASSPRTEESSYEQYF.

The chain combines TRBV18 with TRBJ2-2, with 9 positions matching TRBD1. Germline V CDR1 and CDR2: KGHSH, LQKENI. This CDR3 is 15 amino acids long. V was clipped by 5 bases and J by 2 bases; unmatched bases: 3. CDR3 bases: TGTGCCAGCTCAGCAACAGGGGGCAACACCGGGGAGCTGTTTTTT. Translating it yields CASSATGGNTGELFF.

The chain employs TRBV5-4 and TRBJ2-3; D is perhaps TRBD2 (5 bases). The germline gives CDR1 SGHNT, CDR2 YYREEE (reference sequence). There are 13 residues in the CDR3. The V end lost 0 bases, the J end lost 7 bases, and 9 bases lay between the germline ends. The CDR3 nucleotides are TGTGCCAGCAGCTTGGCGGGATTGAATACGCAGTATTTT. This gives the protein CASSLAGLNTQYF.

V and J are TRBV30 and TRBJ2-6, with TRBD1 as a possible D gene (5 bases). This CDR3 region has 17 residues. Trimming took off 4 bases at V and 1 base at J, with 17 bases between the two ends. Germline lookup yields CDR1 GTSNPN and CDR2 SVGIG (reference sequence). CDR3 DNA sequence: TGTGCCTGGATCAGGGATCTCTCGTGGTCTGGGGCCAACGTCCTGACTTTC. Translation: CAWIRDLSWSGANVLTF.

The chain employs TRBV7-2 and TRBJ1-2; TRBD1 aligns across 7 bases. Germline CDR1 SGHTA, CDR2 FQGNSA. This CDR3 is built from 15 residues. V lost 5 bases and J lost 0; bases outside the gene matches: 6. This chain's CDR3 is CASSPQGPANYGYTF. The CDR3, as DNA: TGTGCCAGCAGCCCACAGGGGCCCGCTAACTATGGCTACACCTTC.

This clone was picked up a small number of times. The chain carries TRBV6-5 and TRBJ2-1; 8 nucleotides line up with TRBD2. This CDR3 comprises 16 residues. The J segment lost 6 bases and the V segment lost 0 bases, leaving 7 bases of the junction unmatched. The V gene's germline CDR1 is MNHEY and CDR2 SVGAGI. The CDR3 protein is CASSYSSGSESNEQFF. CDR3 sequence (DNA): TGTGCCAGCAGTTACTCGAGCGGGAGCGAGAGCAATGAGCAGTTCTTC.

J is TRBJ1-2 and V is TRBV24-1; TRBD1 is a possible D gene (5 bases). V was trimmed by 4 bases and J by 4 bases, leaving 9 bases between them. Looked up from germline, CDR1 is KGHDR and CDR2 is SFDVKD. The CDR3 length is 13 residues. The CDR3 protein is CATSDRATYGYTF. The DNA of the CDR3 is TGTGCCACCAGTGACAGGGCGACCTATGGCTACACCTTC.

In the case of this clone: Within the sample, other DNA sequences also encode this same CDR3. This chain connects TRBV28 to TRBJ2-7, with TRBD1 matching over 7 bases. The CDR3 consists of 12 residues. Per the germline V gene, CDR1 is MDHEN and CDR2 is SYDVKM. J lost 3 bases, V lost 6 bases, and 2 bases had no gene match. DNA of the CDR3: TGTGCCAGCAGCCCAGGGGGCTACGAGCAGTACTTC. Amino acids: CASSPGGYEQYF.

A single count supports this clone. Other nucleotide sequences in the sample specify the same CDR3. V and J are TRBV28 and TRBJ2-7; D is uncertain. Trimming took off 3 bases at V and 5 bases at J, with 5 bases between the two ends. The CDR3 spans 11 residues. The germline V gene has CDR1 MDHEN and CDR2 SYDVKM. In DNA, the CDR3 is TGTGCCAGCAGTTTGGGCCACGAGCAGTACTTC. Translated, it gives CASSLGHEQYF.

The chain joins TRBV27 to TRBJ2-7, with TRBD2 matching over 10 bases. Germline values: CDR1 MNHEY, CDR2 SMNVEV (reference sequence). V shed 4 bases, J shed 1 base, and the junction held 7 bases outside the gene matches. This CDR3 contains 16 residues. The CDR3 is CASSSWTSGLSYEQYF. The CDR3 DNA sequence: TGTGCCAGCAGTTCGTGGACTAGCGGACTTTCCTACGAGCAGTACTTC.

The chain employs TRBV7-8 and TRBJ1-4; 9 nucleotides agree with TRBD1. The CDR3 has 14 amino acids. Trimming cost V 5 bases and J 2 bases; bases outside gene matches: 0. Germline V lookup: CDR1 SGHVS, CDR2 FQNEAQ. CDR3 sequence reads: CASSTGGTNEKLFF. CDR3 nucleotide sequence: TGTGCCAGCAGCACAGGGGGCACTAATGAAAAACTGTTTTTT.

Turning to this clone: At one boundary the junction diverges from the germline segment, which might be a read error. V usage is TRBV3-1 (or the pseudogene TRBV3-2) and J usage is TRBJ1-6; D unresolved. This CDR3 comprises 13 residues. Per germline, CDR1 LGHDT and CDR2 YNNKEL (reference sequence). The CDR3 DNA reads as TGTGCCAGCAGCCAAGATCCTAGTGGCCGGGTAGACTTT. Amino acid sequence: CASSQDPSGRVDF.

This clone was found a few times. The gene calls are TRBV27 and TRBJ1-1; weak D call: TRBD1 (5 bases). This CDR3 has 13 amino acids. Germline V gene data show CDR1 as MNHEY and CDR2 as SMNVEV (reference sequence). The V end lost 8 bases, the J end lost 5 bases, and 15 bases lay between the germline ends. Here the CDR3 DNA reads TGTGCCAGCGCCCCCCAGGGTCGGACTGAAGCTTTCTTT. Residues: CASAPQGRTEAFF.

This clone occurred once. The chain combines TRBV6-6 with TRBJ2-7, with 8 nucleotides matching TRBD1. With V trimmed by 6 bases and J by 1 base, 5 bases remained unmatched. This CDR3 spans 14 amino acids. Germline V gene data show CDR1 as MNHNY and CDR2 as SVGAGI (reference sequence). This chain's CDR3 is CASRGQANSYEQYF. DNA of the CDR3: TGTGCCAGCAGGGGACAGGCGAATTCCTACGAGCAGTACTTC.

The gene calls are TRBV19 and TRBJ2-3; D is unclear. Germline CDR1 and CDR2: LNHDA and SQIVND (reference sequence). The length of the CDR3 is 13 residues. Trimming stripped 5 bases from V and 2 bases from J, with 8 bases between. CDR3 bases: TGTGCCAGTAGTCCGTTAGACACAGATACGCAGTATTTT. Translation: CASSPLDTDTQYF.

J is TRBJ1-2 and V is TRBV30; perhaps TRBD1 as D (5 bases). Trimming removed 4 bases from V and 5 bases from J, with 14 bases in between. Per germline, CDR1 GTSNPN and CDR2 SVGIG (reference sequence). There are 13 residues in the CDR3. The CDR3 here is CAWKTGRGYGYTF. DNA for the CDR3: TGTGCCTGGAAGACGGGTCGGGGGTATGGCTACACCTTC.

The CDR3 sequence: CASSLGTVNTDTQYF. Written as DNA, the CDR3 is TGTGCCAGCAGCCTTGGGACAGTTAACACAGATACGCAGTATTTT. V usage is TRBV3-1 (or the pseudogene TRBV3-2) and J usage is TRBJ2-3; TRBD1 agrees at 7 bases. Germline CDR1 and CDR2: LGHDT and YNNKEL (reference sequence). With 4 bases clipped from V and 2 bases from J, the junction kept 6 bases outside the gene matches. CDR3 length: 15 residues.

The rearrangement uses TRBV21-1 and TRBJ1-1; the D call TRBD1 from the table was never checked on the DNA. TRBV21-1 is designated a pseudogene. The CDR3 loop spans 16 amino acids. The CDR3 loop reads CASSKGTGVSDTEAFF. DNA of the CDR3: TGTGCCAGCAGCAAAGGGACAGGGGTAAGCGACACTGAAGCTTTCTTT.

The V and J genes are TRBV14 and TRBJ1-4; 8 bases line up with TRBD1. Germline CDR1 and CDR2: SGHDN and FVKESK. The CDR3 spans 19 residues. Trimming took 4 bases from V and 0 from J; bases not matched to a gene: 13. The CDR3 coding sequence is TGTGCCAGCAGCCTAAGTGACCGGACAGGGCTTTCAACTAATGAAAAACTGTTTTTT. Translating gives CASSLSDRTGLSTNEKLFF. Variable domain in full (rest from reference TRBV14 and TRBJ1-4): EAGVTQFPSHSVIEKGQTVTLRCDPISGHDNLYWYRRVMGKEIKFLLHFVKESKQDESGMPNNRFLAERTGGTYSTLKVQPAELEDSGVYFCASSLSDRTGLSTNEKLFFGSGTQLSVL.

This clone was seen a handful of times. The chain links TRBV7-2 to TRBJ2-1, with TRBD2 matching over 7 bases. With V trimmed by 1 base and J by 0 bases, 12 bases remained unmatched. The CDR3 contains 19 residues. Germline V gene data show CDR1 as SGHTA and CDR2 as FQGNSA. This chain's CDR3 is CASSLVRASGFSSYNEQFF. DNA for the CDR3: TGTGCCAGCAGCTTAGTTCGGGCTAGCGGCTTTAGCTCCTACAATGAGCAGTTCTTC.